This T cell receptor (beta chain) comes out of a study of tumor-infiltrating lymphocytes in primary liver carcinoma. Study in general: Every patient in the cohort had a primary liver carcinoma. That carcinoma was treated by surgical resection. Measuring 4.2 to 10 cm across, the tumors were staged as T1-T3 N0M0. Overall study findings and caveats: The samples were not sorted (they were bulk), so CD4+ and CD8+ repertoires were not compared. Tumor tissue displayed a significantly greater top-250-clone fraction than blood (p = 0.039).

Making TCR beta cDNA involved around 500 ng total RNA and a constant-region primer. Libraries for TCR beta were built through three nested multiplex PCR rounds, which together made up a slightly modified ARM-PCR procedure. The study ran its first two PCR rounds for around 10 cycles each, using TRBV1-TRBV30 forward primers and a C-beta reverse primer. TCRdb re-analysed the multiplex PCR reads in MiXCR, keeping a single row per CDR3 protein. The repertoire holds approximately 320,000 distinct CDR3 sequences, about 50% seen once, with over 15% in the top ten. About this clonotype: The antigen remains unidentified. This may stem from a read error, because a much larger clone lies one nucleotide away.

Germline-derived CDR1 and CDR2 are MDHEN and SYDVKM. The CDR3 is 13 amino acids. RNA was extracted from whole blood without cell sorting, alongside germline DNA. The TCR was taken from a woman under 40 with primary liver carcinoma and hepatitis B virus infection. Sequenced input: peripheral blood. The chain couples TRBV28 to TRBJ2-2, with D maybe TRBD1 (5 bases). Here the CDR3 reads CASPDRNTWELFF. The CDR3 DNA reads as TGTGCCAGCCCCGACAGAAACACCTGGGAGCTGTTTTTT.